One and the same sample provided the 15 T cell receptor beta chains below, sequenced in a study of T cells in Graves' hyperthyroidism and ophthalmopathy. RNA transcripts served as the template for amplifying TCR beta CDR3 regions. Using the HTBI primer set, a first-round RT-PCR was run on the TCR CDR3. TCRdb redid the calling of the multiplex PCR reads with MiXCR, one entry per CDR3 protein. Counted here are about 580,000 distinct CDR3 sequences, around 13% occurring once; the ten biggest clones make up roughly 5.7%. Sequencing input: blood. The receptor source for this set is a woman in her twenties or thirties with Graves' hyperthyroidism that later progressed to Graves' ophthalmopathy.

The V gene is TRBV6-5, the J gene TRBJ2-1; unclear D gene. The CDR3 totals 13 residues. V was shortened by 0 bases and J by 8 bases, with 8 bases between the two germline ends. Germline-derived CDR1 and CDR2 are MNHEY and SVGAGI. The CDR3 sequence is CASSYSYDDEQFF. Here the CDR3 DNA reads TGTGCCAGCAGTTACTCGTATGACGATGAGCAGTTCTTC.

At least ten counts were recorded for this clonotype. V usage is TRBV28 and J usage is TRBJ2-7; the D gene could be TRBD1 or TRBD2 (5 bases each). This CDR3 contains 16 residues. In germline, CDR1 is MDHEN, CDR2 SYDVKM. The V and J ends lost 3 bases and 2 bases respectively, with 17 bases between them. The CDR3 reads CASSLVLRDRTYEQYF. The CDR3 nucleotides are TGTGCCAGCAGTTTGGTTTTAAGGGACCGTACCTACGAGCAGTACTTC.

Ten or more counts support this clonotype. The V and J genes are TRBV29-1 and TRBJ1-2; maybe TRBD1 (6 bases). V was cut by 2 bases and J by 4 bases, with 11 bases left in between. This CDR3 is 13 amino acids long. CDR1 is SQVTM, CDR2 ANQGSEA, per germline. The CDR3, as DNA: TGCAGCGTTGAATACGACAGGAGCTATGGCTACACCTTC. The encoded protein is CSVEYDRSYGYTF.

This clonotype was observed many times. The chain joins TRBV10-3 to TRBJ2-1; D not certain. Germline lookup yields CDR1 ENHRY and CDR2 SYGVKD. The CDR3 loop spans 15 amino acids. V lost 0 bases, J lost 0 bases, and 6 bases lay in between. This chain's CDR3 is CAISESLSSYNEQFF. In DNA form, the CDR3 reads TGTGCCATCAGTGAGTCTCTCAGCTCCTACAATGAGCAGTTCTTC.

This clonotype showed up just a few times. V gene TRBV5-1 combines with J gene TRBJ1-2; D perhaps matches TRBD1 (6 bases). This CDR3 contains 14 residues. CDR1 is SGHRS, CDR2 YFSETQ, per germline. The V and J ends lost 0 bases and 8 bases respectively, with 14 bases between them. CDR3 nucleotide sequence: TGCGCCAGCAGCTTGGTACCGGGGGCGGAGGGCTACACCTTC. It specifies CASSLVPGAEGYTF. The full variable domain, in which reference TRBV5-1 and TRBJ1-2 provide the parts outside the CDR3, is KAGVTQTPRYLIKTRGQQVTLSCSPISGHRSVSWYQQTPGQGLQFLFEYFSETQRNKGNFPGRFSGRQFSNSRSEMNVSTLELGDSALYLCASSLVPGAEGYTFGSGTRLTVV.

The CDR3 sequence is CASSESQTVNEKLFF. CDR3 DNA: TGTGCCAGCAGTGAATCTCAGACAGTTAATGAAAAACTGTTTTTT. The chain links TRBV25-1 to TRBJ1-4, with a possible D match to TRBD1 (5 bases). Trimming removed 1 base from V and 4 bases from J, with 10 bases in between. Germline lookup yields CDR1 MGHDK and CDR2 SYGVNS. The CDR3 is 15 residues long.

This clonotype was observed many times. The rearrangement links TRBV5-5 to TRBJ1-5, with D unclear. From germline, CDR1 is SGHKS and CDR2 YYEKEE (reference sequence). This CDR3 contains 14 residues. Trimming removed 2 bases at V and 2 bases at J, with 8 bases between. CDR3 residues: CASSFWTGNQPQHF. CDR3 nucleotides: TGTGCCAGCAGCTTCTGGACTGGCAATCAGCCCCAGCATTTT.

This clonotype has a count of ten or more. This chain uses TRBV12-5 with TRBJ2-7; D unclear. V lost 0 bases and J 5 bases, leaving 14 bases between the germline ends. Germline-derived CDR1 and CDR2 are LGHNT and FRNRAP. The CDR3 totals 15 residues. CDR3 sequence: CASGLVLASIDEQYF. CDR3 in DNA: TGTGCTAGTGGTTTGGTACTGGCTAGTATCGACGAGCAGTACTTC.

Many counts were recorded for this clonotype. The chain combines TRBV15 with TRBJ1-1, with a weak D call TRBD1 (6 bases). The CDR3 loop spans 12 amino acids. Between the trimmed V and J ends, which lost 4 bases and 7 bases, there was a span of 10 bases. The germline gives CDR1 LNHNV, CDR2 YYDKDF (reference sequence). In DNA form, the CDR3 reads TGTGCCACCAGCAACGGACAGCGTGAAGCTTTCTTT. It specifies CATSNGQREAFF.

This clonotype has at least ten counts. V and J are TRBV2 and TRBJ2-5; 13 nucleotides agree with TRBD2. Germline loops: CDR1 SNHLY, CDR2 FYNNEI. Germline trimming cut 6 bases from V and 2 bases from J; bases unmatched to any gene: 6. The CDR3 spans 16 residues. The DNA for the CDR3 is TGTGCCAGCAGCAGAGGGACTAGCGGGGATCAAGAGACCCAGTACTTC. It specifies CASSRGTSGDQETQYF.

The V gene is TRBV10-3, the J gene TRBJ2-7, with D hard to call. This CDR3 comprises 14 residues. Trimming stripped 0 bases from V and 7 bases from J, with 13 bases between. Germline loops: CDR1 ENHRY, CDR2 SYGVKD. The CDR3 region has the DNA TGTGCCATCAGTGAGTCGACCGAGTTTAGGGAGCAGTACTTC. Its protein product is CAISESTEFREQYF.

There are many counts of this clonotype. The chain combines TRBV27 with TRBJ1-6, with a possible D match to TRBD1 (5 bases). The CDR3 contains 15 residues. The germline gives CDR1 MNHEY, CDR2 SMNVEV (reference sequence). Trimming left V 5 bases short and J 5 bases short, with 13 bases between. CDR3 loop: CASSVGTAHNSPLHF. CDR3 DNA: TGTGCCAGCAGTGTCGGGACGGCCCATAATTCACCCCTCCACTTT.

The table lists this clonotype with many counts. V gene TRBV5-1 combines with J gene TRBJ2-1, with D uncertain. This CDR3 is 12 amino acids long. V dropped 7 bases and J dropped 8 bases, with 13 bases sitting between them. CDR1 is SGHRS and CDR2 is YFSETQ in the germline V gene. This CDR3 reads CASGVRRDEQFF. In DNA form, the CDR3 reads TGCGCCAGCGGGGTACGAAGGGATGAGCAGTTCTTC.

This clonotype has a count of ten or more. The rearrangement joins TRBV27 to TRBJ1-2; tentatively, D is TRBD1 (6 bases). Germline-derived CDR1 and CDR2 are MNHEY and SMNVEV (reference sequence). V lost 5 bases and J 7 bases, leaving 14 bases between the germline ends. This CDR3 comprises 13 residues. CDR3 loop: CASSADRHSGYTF. For the CDR3, the DNA is TGTGCCAGCAGTGCGGACAGACATAGTGGCTACACCTTC.

This chain links TRBV6-5 with TRBJ2-1; 7 bases map to TRBD1. J was trimmed by 13 bases and V by 2 bases; bases with no gene match: 8. Germline CDR1 is MNHEY and CDR2 is SVGAGI. The length of the CDR3 is 13 residues. Here the CDR3 reads CASSYGLGQLQFF. Written as DNA, the CDR3 is TGTGCCAGCAGTTACGGTTTGGGACAGCTACAGTTCTTC.